The 6 T cell receptor beta chains below all came from one sample that was sequenced in a study of blood T cells in healthy people across ages. Using a J-beta primer mix together with a sample-barcoded 5' primer, a second PCR was run for roughly 7 to 12 cycles. TCRdb independently ran MiXCR on the 5' RACE reads; one entry per CDR3 protein. This sample has roughly 2 million distinct CDR3 sequences, with less than 50% found just once. Sequencing was carried out using blood. All receptors derive from a middle-aged woman in good health.

The CDR3: CASTLSARSTDTQYF. As DNA, the CDR3 is TGTGCCAGCACCCTATCGGCGAGAAGCACAGATACGCAGTATTTT. The chain recombines TRBV27 with TRBJ2-3; D not certain. There are 15 residues in the CDR3. The germline V gene has CDR1 MNHEY and CDR2 SMNVEV (reference sequence). The germline V and J ends were trimmed by 7 bases and 0 bases, with 14 bases remaining between them.

This clonotype was counted a few times. The genes are TRBV28 and TRBJ2-5, with D perhaps TRBD1 (5 bases). The germline CDR1 and CDR2 sequences are MDHEN and SYDVKM. The CDR3 sequence is 13 residues long. Trimming pared 7 bases from V and 2 bases from J, leaving 11 bases between. CDR3 in DNA: TGTGCCAGCAACTACAGGACACAAGAGACCCAGTACTTC. Amino acids: CASNYRTQETQYF.

V and J are TRBV4-2 and TRBJ2-3; D perhaps matches TRBD1 (6 bases). CDR1 is LGHNA and CDR2 is YNFKEQ in the germline V gene. V lost 0 bases and J 4 bases, leaving 14 bases between the germline ends. The CDR3 has 16 amino acids. CDR3 coding DNA: TGTGCCAGCAGCCAAGATCGTGGGGGCTCGGCAGATACGCAGTATTTT. Its translation is CASSQDRGGSADTQYF.

This clonotype was detected only a few times. The rearrangement uses TRBV20-1 and TRBJ2-1; 9 bases line up with TRBD1. The CDR3 covers 15 residues. Germline loops: CDR1 DFQATT, CDR2 SNEGSKA (reference sequence). The V and J ends lost 2 bases and 4 bases, in that order; junction bases with no gene match: 6. The CDR3 sequence is CSARRGQGTYNEQFF. The CDR3 DNA sequence: TGCAGTGCTAGAAGGGGACAGGGAACTTACAATGAGCAGTTCTTC.

This clonotype has only one observation. The rearrangement links TRBV7-9 to TRBJ1-6; D gene unclear. Trimming removed 5 bases from V and 7 bases from J, with 12 bases in between. The CDR3 sequence is 14 residues long. Germline CDR1 SEHNR, CDR2 FQNEAQ (reference sequence). CDR3 sequence: CASSPNPENSPLHF. The CDR3, as DNA: TGTGCCAGCAGCCCGAACCCAGAGAATTCACCCCTCCACTTT.

The chain recombines TRBV27 with TRBJ2-1; 8 bases are shared with TRBD2. With 8 bases clipped from V and 6 bases from J, the junction kept 6 bases outside the gene matches. The CDR3 is 13 amino acids. CDR1 and CDR2 from the germline V gene are MNHEY and SMNVEV (reference sequence). The CDR3 DNA reads as TGTGCCAGCGCCCTACTAGCGGTCAATGAGCAGTTCTTC. Protein sequence: CASALLAVNEQFF.